The rows below give T cell receptor beta chains drawn from one sample of a study of cytomegalovirus exposure and HLA in healthy donors. The assay was immunoSEQ multiplex PCR, and TCRdb's table has in-frame clones only and misses some. The sample contains approximately 160,000 clones, around four fifths of which appear only once. The sequenced sample was PBMCs. All receptors come from a woman in her late teens or twenties in good health and CMV-seronegative. The CDR3 runs from the conserved cysteine through the conserved F or W. D genes are given only for firm matches. Clone sizes are given selectively: once, few, many, or a class where the clone is expanded.

V gene	clone size	D gene	J gene	CDR3 DNA	CDR3 protein
TRBV25-1	NA	TRBD1	TRBJ1-5	TGTGCCAGCAGCTCAGGAGACAGGGAGACAGCCCAGCATTTT	CASSSGDRETAQHF
TRBV5-1	few	NA	TRBJ1-1	TGCGCCAGCAGCTGGGGGGGGGAAGGGGCTGAAGCTTTCTTT	CASSWGGEGAEAFF
TRBV27	NA	TRBD1	TRBJ2-7	TGTGCCAGCAGTACTGTACAGGGGGCTTCGAAAAGAGTCCACGAGCAGTACTTC	CASSTVQGASKRVHEQYF
TRBV27	NA	TRBD1	TRBJ2-7	TGTGCCAGCAGTTTAGGGGGACAGTCCTACGAGCAGTACTTC	CASSLGGQSYEQYF
TRBV14	NA	TRBD1	TRBJ2-3	TGTGCCAGCAGCCCTTGGACAGGGCTAAGCACAGATACGCAGTATTTT	CASSPWTGLSTDTQYF
TRBV6-4	NA	TRBD1	TRBJ2-1	TGTGCCAGCAGTGAGGGGACAGGGGGCGGGAATGAGCAGTTCTTC	CASSEGTGGGNEQFF
TRBV4-1	NA	TRBD1	TRBJ1-6	TGCGCCAGCAGCCAAGATTGGCGACGGGTGGACAGGGAATCACCCCTCCACTTT	CASSQDWRRVDRESPLHF
TRBV7-9	few	TRBD1	TRBJ1-2	TGTGCCAGCAGCTTGCCGGGACAGGCCTATGGCTACACCTTC	CASSLPGQAYGYTF
TRBV7-3	NA	TRBD1	TRBJ2-5	TGTGCCAGCAGCCCTAATGGACAGGGCCAAGAGACCCAGTACTTC	CASSPNGQGQETQYF
TRBV19	NA	NA	TRBJ1-5	TGTGCCAGTAGTAGTGGGCACTATCAGCCCCAGCATTTT	CASSSGHYQPQHF
TRBV7-9	NA	NA	TRBJ2-1	TGTGCCAGCAGCTCGATCAATTTAATACAGGGAAAGTTCTTC	CASSSINLIQGKFF
TRBV2	few	NA	TRBJ1-4	TGTGCCAGCAGTGAACTGGTAGGGTTAGCGACTAATGAAAAACTGTTTTTT	CASSELVGLATNEKLFF
TRBV6-1	NA	TRBD1	TRBJ2-5	TGTGCCAGCACTCGGACAGGGGCGTTATTTGATTACTTC	CASTRTGALFDYF
TRBV19	once	NA	TRBJ2-2	TGTGCCAGTAATTTGGGGGGCACCGGGGAGCTGTTTTTT	CASNLGGTGELFF
TRBV7-9	NA	NA	TRBJ2-3	TGTGCCAGCAGCAGACAAGGATTCGGGGTTAGCACAGATACGCAGTATTTT	CASSRQGFGVSTDTQYF